The next 30 T cell receptor beta chains were all read from a single sample in a study of cytomegalovirus exposure and HLA in healthy donors (TCRdb year 2017). The library relied on the immunoSEQ multiplex PCR assay. The multiplex PCR relied on a mix of 60 forward primers for TCR Vbeta segments and 13 reverse primers for TCR Jbeta segments. In TCRdb, the immuneACCESS table is reduced to in-frame sequences with V and J assigned. These tables do not hold every clone; where another copy was compared, an unresolved V gene accounts for under half, and the others remain unexplained. The sample data list 190,000 or so clones, and less than 90% of these were observed just once. Of the sample, 1.5% to 2% falls within the top ten clones. Sequenced: PBMCs. The receptors stem from a man in his fifties or sixties in good health and CMV-seronegative.

The rearrangement joins TRBV6-1 to TRBJ2-7; TRBD2 aligns across 10 bases. This CDR3 has 13 residues. Germline CDR1 is MNHNS and CDR2 is SASEGT. V was pared by 6 bases and J by 3 bases, with 2 bases of the junction left unmatched. For the CDR3, the DNA is TGTGCCAGCAGGGCTAGCGGGGGCTACGAGCAGTACTTC. Its protein product is CASRASGGYEQYF.

The chain carries TRBV9 and TRBJ2-2, with TRBD2 identical over 9 bases. V shed 0 bases, J shed 5 bases, and the junction held 5 bases outside the gene matches. The CDR3 contains 16 residues. Germline CDR1 reads SGDLS; CDR2 reads YYNGEE. This chain's CDR3 is CASSVEGTSQTGELFF. The CDR3 bases are TGTGCCAGCAGCGTAGAAGGGACTAGCCAAACCGGGGAGCTGTTTTTT.

The chain employs TRBV18 and TRBJ1-1, with 10 nucleotides matching TRBD1. The CDR3 sequence is 16 residues long. The germline V gene encodes CDR1 KGHSH and CDR2 LQKENI. Unmatched junction bases numbered 6, after V lost 4 bases and J lost 1 base. CDR3 DNA: TGTGCCAGCTCACGTCGCCGGGACAGGGGGAACACTGAAGCTTTCTTT. Its translation: CASSRRRDRGNTEAFF.

This clone showed up just once. The V gene is TRBV19, the J gene TRBJ2-7, with a possible D match to TRBD2 (6 bases). The CDR3 totals 15 residues. Germline CDR1 LNHDA, CDR2 SQIVND (reference sequence). V was clipped by 6 bases and J by 4 bases, with 19 bases between them. The DNA of the CDR3 is TGTGCCAGTAGCATCTGGAGGGGTTCCGGTTACGAGCAGTACTTC. Its translation: CASSIWRGSGYEQYF.

This chain links TRBV27 with TRBJ1-1, with D possibly TRBD1 on 6 matching bases. Trimming pared 5 bases from V and 1 base from J, leaving 11 bases between. This CDR3 spans 14 amino acids. CDR1 and CDR2 (germline): MNHEY, SMNVEV (reference sequence). CDR3 DNA: TGTGCCAGCAGTCCCGGACAGAAGAACACTGAAGCTTTCTTT. Its protein is CASSPGQKNTEAFF.

The chain combines TRBV7-3 with TRBJ1-2; 7 nucleotides line up with TRBD1. This CDR3 is built from 19 residues. The germline CDR1 and CDR2 sequences are SGHTA and FQGTGA. V was clipped by 2 bases and J by 8 bases; unmatched bases: 23. CDR3 amino acids: CASSLSPPDLSGQIRGYTF. The DNA of the CDR3 is TGTGCCAGCAGCTTATCCCCGCCCGATTTATCGGGACAGATAAGGGGCTACACCTTC.

This chain links TRBV13 with TRBJ2-7, with 7 bases that match TRBD2. The CDR3 has 18 residues. Unmatched junction bases numbered 16, after V lost 5 bases and J lost 0 bases. The germline V gene has CDR1 PRHDT and CDR2 FYEKMQ (reference sequence). The CDR3 loop reads CASSPRDYTSGSSYEQYF. The DNA of the CDR3 is TGTGCCAGCAGCCCTCGGGACTACACGTCCGGGAGCTCCTACGAGCAGTACTTC. The variable domain in full, with the rest retrieved from reference TRBV13 and TRBJ2-7, is AAGVIQSPRHLIKEKRETATLKCYPIPRHDTVYWYQQGPGQDPQFLISFYEKMQSDKGSIPDRFSAQQFSDYHSELNMSSLELGDSALYFCASSPRDYTSGSSYEQYFGPGTRLTVT.

The J gene is TRBJ2-7, the V gene TRBV7-9; no clear D gene. This CDR3 is 11 amino acids long. Per germline, CDR1 SEHNR and CDR2 FQNEAQ (reference sequence). Between the trimmed V and J ends, which lost 3 bases and 6 bases, there was a span of 6 bases. CDR3 amino acids: CASSFAGEQYF. In DNA form, the CDR3 reads TGTGCCAGCAGCTTCGCCGGCGAGCAGTACTTC.

The V gene is TRBV9, the J gene TRBJ2-7, with 7 bases identical to TRBD1. The V gene end was trimmed by 2 bases and the J gene end by 0 bases; junction bases not matched to a gene: 2. CDR1 and CDR2 (germline): SGDLS, YYNGEE. The CDR3 has 14 amino acids. DNA for the CDR3: TGTGCCAGCAGCGTCCGGGACAGCTCCTACGAGCAGTACTTC. Amino acid sequence: CASSVRDSSYEQYF. The whole variable domain, remainder taken from reference TRBV9 and TRBJ2-7, is DSGVTQTPKHLITATGQRVTLRCSPRSGDLSVYWYQQSLDQGLQFLIQYYNGEERAKGNILERFSAQQFPDLHSELNLSSLELGDSALYFCASSVRDSSYEQYFGPGTRLTVT.

The chain carries TRBV13 and TRBJ2-5; TRBD1 agrees at 7 bases. CDR1 PRHDT and CDR2 FYEKMQ come from the germline V gene (reference sequence). This CDR3 comprises 14 residues. V lost 6 bases to trimming and J lost 5 bases; unmatched junction nucleotides: 9. The CDR3 sequence: CASRYRGSGETQYF. The CDR3 nucleotides read TGTGCCAGCAGATACAGGGGATCCGGGGAGACCCAGTACTTC.

The rearrangement links TRBV19 to TRBJ1-5; 10 bases match TRBD1. The CDR3 is 14 amino acids. Germline-derived CDR1 and CDR2 are LNHDA and SQIVND (reference sequence). Trimming cost V 6 bases and J 4 bases; bases outside gene matches: 3. The CDR3, as DNA: TGTGCCAGTAGAACGGGACAGGGGAATCAGCCCCAGCATTTT. It translates to CASRTGQGNQPQHF.

V gene TRBV2 combines with J gene TRBJ2-7; 7 positions agree with TRBD1. This CDR3 has 13 amino acids. V was clipped by 10 bases and J by 5 bases; unmatched bases: 11. The germline V gene encodes CDR1 SNHLY and CDR2 FYNNEI. As DNA, the CDR3 is TGTGCCACCTCCCGAGACAGGGCCAACGAGCAGTACTTC. Its translation: CATSRDRANEQYF.

The rearrangement links TRBV6-5 to TRBJ1-1; TRBD1 agrees at 9 bases. CDR1 is MNHEY and CDR2 is SVGAGI in the germline V gene. V lost 4 bases, J lost 4 bases, and 1 base stayed unmatched. The CDR3 runs to 13 residues. CDR3 DNA sequence: TGTGCCAGCAGTTTGGACAGGGGCACTGAAGCTTTCTTT. Translation: CASSLDRGTEAFF.

The chain recombines TRBV7-3 with TRBJ2-2; TRBD1 aligns across 9 bases. The CDR3 length is 17 residues. Germline V CDR1 and CDR2: SGHTA, FQGTGA. V trimming: 5 bases; J trimming: 5 bases; junction bases outside the gene matches: 12. CDR3 loop: CASSRRPGQGFTGELFF. CDR3 DNA sequence: TGTGCCAGCAGCCGAAGACCAGGACAGGGGTTTACCGGGGAGCTGTTTTTT.

The chain carries TRBV9 and TRBJ1-1, with D unresolved. The germline V gene encodes CDR1 SGDLS and CDR2 YYNGEE. This CDR3 is 15 amino acids long. V was clipped by 0 bases and J by 2 bases, with 11 bases between them. The CDR3 region is CASSVGEGANTEAFF. CDR3 DNA sequence: TGTGCCAGCAGCGTAGGGGAGGGCGCCAACACTGAAGCTTTCTTT.

The chain joins TRBV18 to TRBJ2-7, with TRBD1 matching over 8 bases. The CDR3 sequence is 15 residues long. The J segment lost 7 bases and the V segment lost 1 base, leaving 9 bases of the junction unmatched. The germline V gene has CDR1 KGHSH and CDR2 LQKENI. The CDR3 spells CASSPLAQGAGEQYF. The CDR3 DNA reads as TGTGCCAGCTCACCACTGGCCCAGGGGGCTGGGGAGCAGTACTTC.

V gene TRBV4-2 combines with J gene TRBJ2-2, with a possible D match to TRBD2 (5 bases). This CDR3 spans 14 amino acids. CDR1 and CDR2 from the germline V gene are LGHNA and YNFKEQ. V lost 5 bases, J lost 1 base, and 8 bases lay in between. In DNA, the CDR3 is TGTGCCAGCAGCAGGACTGTGAACACCGGGGAGCTGTTTTTT. It codes for CASSRTVNTGELFF.

This clone has just one count. The V and J genes are TRBV28 and TRBJ1-5, with 7 nucleotides matching TRBD1. The CDR3 runs 16 residues. CDR1 is MDHEN, CDR2 SYDVKM, per germline. The J segment lost 9 bases and the V segment lost 7 bases, leaving 18 bases of the junction unmatched. The CDR3 sequence is CASTLGGQTGFGPQHF. CDR3 coding DNA: TGTGCCAGCACCCTGGGGGGACAGACGGGGTTTGGGCCCCAGCATTTT.

The chain employs TRBV7-2 and TRBJ2-2, with TRBD2 matching over 10 bases. The CDR3 has 17 amino acids. Germline V gene sequence: CDR1 SGHTA, CDR2 FQGNSA. V was pared by 5 bases and J by 4 bases, with 10 bases of the junction left unmatched. The CDR3 loop is CASSPGGLAYTTGELFF. In nucleotides, the CDR3 is TGTGCCAGCAGCCCCGGGGGACTAGCGTATACCACCGGGGAGCTGTTTTTT.

The chain is built from TRBV19 and TRBJ1-1, with D hard to call. Trimming left V 10 bases short and J 2 bases short, with 11 bases between. Germline V gene data show CDR1 as LNHDA and CDR2 as SQIVND (reference sequence). The CDR3 consists of 12 residues. CDR3: CATSRRNTEAFF. The CDR3 region has the DNA TGTGCCACCTCAAGGAGAAACACTGAAGCTTTCTTT.

The chain couples TRBV15 to TRBJ2-2; TRBD2 might be the D (6 bases). Germline values: CDR1 LNHNV, CDR2 YYDKDF (reference sequence). V lost 5 bases and J 5 bases, leaving 12 bases between the germline ends. The CDR3 runs 14 residues. CDR3 DNA: TGTGCCACCAGCGGCCCCGCGGGGACCGGGGAGCTGTTTTTT. Its protein product is CATSGPAGTGELFF.

V gene TRBV4-1 combines with J gene TRBJ1-1; D unresolved. V was clipped by 4 bases and J by 1 base, with 16 bases between them. Germline V lookup: CDR1 MGHRA, CDR2 YSYEKL. The CDR3 sequence is 16 residues long. Here the CDR3 DNA reads TGCGCCAGCAGCCTAAAACCGAGCGGGCAGAACACTGAAGCTTTCTTT. Its protein is CASSLKPSGQNTEAFF.

This sequence joins TRBV5-4 and TRBJ2-2, with D tentatively TRBD1 (6 bases). Germline V gene lookup returns CDR1 SGHNT and CDR2 YYREEE (reference sequence). CDR3 length: 15 amino acids. Trimming shortened V by 4 bases and J by 1 base, and 11 bases separated the two germline ends. This chain's CDR3 is CASSQKTGNTGELFF. For the CDR3, the DNA is TGTGCCAGCAGCCAGAAGACAGGGAACACCGGGGAGCTGTTTTTT.

The rearrangement links TRBV10-3 to TRBJ2-6, with a possible D match to TRBD2 (6 bases). The germline CDR1 and CDR2 sequences are ENHRY and SYGVKD. Trimming took 4 bases from V and 0 from J, leaving 16 bases between them. This CDR3 is 18 amino acids long. Here the CDR3 reads CAISAHTGGTSGANVLTF. The CDR3 nucleotides read TGTGCCATCAGTGCCCATACTGGGGGGACCTCTGGGGCCAACGTCCTGACTTTC.

This chain links TRBV6-5 with TRBJ1-1; D may be TRBD1 (6 bases). Germline lookup yields CDR1 MNHEY and CDR2 SVGAGI. Between the trimmed V and J ends, which lost 0 bases and 1 base, there was a span of 12 bases. CDR3 length: 16 residues. Here the CDR3 DNA reads TGTGCCAGCAGTTACTCGACCAACAGGGCGAACACTGAAGCTTTCTTT. Its translation is CASSYSTNRANTEAFF.

This chain connects TRBV14 to TRBJ1-3; weak D call: TRBD1 (6 bases). CDR3 length: 12 amino acids. Trimming stripped 4 bases from V and 7 bases from J, with 8 bases between. Germline V gene data show CDR1 as SGHDN and CDR2 as FVKESK. The CDR3 region is CASSLTGNTIYF. The CDR3 coding sequence is TGTGCCAGCAGCCTCACAGGGAACACCATATATTTT.

The CDR3 bases are TGTGCCAGCAGCTCCGGAAGTTGGGGGGCCTACGAGCAGTACTTC. Translation gives CASSSGSWGAYEQYF. The rearrangement uses TRBV7-8 and TRBJ2-7; D possibly corresponds to TRBD2 (6 bases). Looked up from germline, CDR1 is SGHVS and CDR2 is FQNEAQ. V lost 4 bases and J 2 bases, leaving 15 bases between the germline ends. CDR3 length equals 15 residues.

Here the CDR3 DNA reads TGTGCCAGCTCGCCGATTGGGACTGGTTACAATGAGCAGTTCTTC. It yields the protein CASSPIGTGYNEQFF. The chain has TRBV18 and TRBJ2-1; maybe TRBD2 (6 bases). In germline, CDR1 is KGHSH, CDR2 LQKENI. The CDR3 consists of 15 residues. Trimming stripped 6 bases from V and 4 bases from J, with 16 bases between.

The chain has TRBV7-2 and TRBJ2-5, with D perhaps matching TRBD1 (6 bases). The CDR3 is 17 residues long. V was cut by 3 bases and J by 3 bases, with 20 bases left in between. Germline CDR1 reads SGHTA; CDR2 reads FQGNSA. This CDR3 reads CASSLDPLTGWEETQYF. The CDR3 nucleotides read TGTGCCAGCAGCTTGGATCCGCTAACAGGGTGGGAAGAGACCCAGTACTTC.

This clone came up a few times. V and J are TRBV5-4 and TRBJ1-4; D is uncertain. The CDR3 is made up of 14 amino acids. Trimming left V 0 bases short and J 4 bases short, with 7 bases between. Germline CDR1 SGHNT, CDR2 YYREEE (reference sequence). The CDR3 spells CASSLDSINEKLFF. CDR3 nucleotides: TGTGCCAGCAGCTTGGACAGTATTAATGAAAAACTGTTTTTT.